This T cell receptor (beta chain) appears in the sequencing data of a study of chemoradiotherapy in HPV16-positive cancers. Germline CDR1 and CDR2: SGHNT and YYREEE (reference sequence). The CDR3 is 16 residues long. The junction had 3 bases not matched to a gene; V was cut back by 0 bases and J by 1 base. TCRdb's table, derived via immunoSEQ multiplex PCR, lists solely in-frame clones and lacks some. Seen here are fewer than 40,000 clones, roughly 90% observed once, and the top ten hold roughly 3.7%. Sample: blood, taken from a patient who underwent chemoradiotherapy. The chain recombines TRBV5-4 with TRBJ2-2; the match to TRBD2 covers 7 bases. The clonotype was recovered from a human donor with HPV-associated anogenital cancer. The CDR3 coding sequence is TGTGCCAGCAGCTTGGGGGTAGCGGGGAACACCGGGGAGCTGTTTTTT. Encoded protein: CASSLGVAGNTGELFF.